This TCR beta chain was identified in a study of T-cell memory formation after mild COVID-19. Study in general: Clusters of TCRs were largely donor specific. General study findings and limits: The authors left the SARS-CoV-2 specificity of second-wave clones peaking on day 37 unconfirmed. Some SARS-CoV-2-responding clones were already detected in memory before infection.

V was clipped by 3 bases and J by 3 bases, with 12 bases between them. The CDR3 is 14 amino acids. The V gene's germline CDR1 is SGHDN and CDR2 FVKESK. Constant-segment-primed 5'RACE gave TCR alpha and TCR beta cDNA libraries with sample barcodes and UMIs. TCRdb itself ran the 5' RACE reads through MiXCR, one entry per CDR3 protein. In the table there are hundreds of thousands of distinct CDR3 sequences, 20% to 25% of which are singletons. Note on this clonotype: Its antigen is not identified.

The material sequenced was PBMCs or a T cell subset sorted from them (not recorded which). This receptor was identified in an adult woman who had mild COVID-19 (a few samples of this study predate the infection). Cell type and time point are not known. This chain joins TRBV14 and TRBJ2-7, with D perhaps being TRBD1 or TRBD2 (5 bases each). The CDR3 coding sequence is TGTGCCAGCAGCCACCGGGACGGAGGCTACGAGCAGTACTTC. Protein: CASSHRDGGYEQYF.